This entry describes one TCR beta chain. The table came from immunoSEQ multiplex PCR; TCRdb's copy has only in-frame clones and leaves some out. The sample lists 55,000 to 80,000 clones, approximately 90% occurring once. This specimen comes from a study of control samples from healthy donors and cancer patients. The germline V and J ends were trimmed by 0 bases and 2 bases, with 17 bases remaining between them. The CDR3 is made up of 18 amino acids. The germline V gene encodes CDR1 SQVTM and CDR2 ANQGSEA. The sample was PBMCs. This sequence originates from a man aged 60 to 75 with colorectal cancer. The chain is built from TRBV29-1 and TRBJ2-6; maybe TRBD2 (6 bases). For the CDR3, the DNA is TGCAGCGTTGAAGATCGGAGGGTAACTAGCCCTGGGGCCAACGTCCTGACTTTC. The encoded protein is CSVEDRRVTSPGANVLTF.